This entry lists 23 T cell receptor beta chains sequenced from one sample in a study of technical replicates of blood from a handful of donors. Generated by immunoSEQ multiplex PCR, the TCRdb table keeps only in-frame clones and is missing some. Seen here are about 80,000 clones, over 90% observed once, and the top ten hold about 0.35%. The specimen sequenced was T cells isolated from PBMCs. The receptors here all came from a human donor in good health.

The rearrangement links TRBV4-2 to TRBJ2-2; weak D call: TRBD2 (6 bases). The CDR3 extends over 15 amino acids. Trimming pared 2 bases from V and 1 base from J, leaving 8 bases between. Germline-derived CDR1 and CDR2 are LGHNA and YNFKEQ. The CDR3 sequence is CASSQKAGNTGELFF. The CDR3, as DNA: TGTGCCAGCAGCCAAAAAGCGGGGAACACCGGGGAGCTGTTTTTT.

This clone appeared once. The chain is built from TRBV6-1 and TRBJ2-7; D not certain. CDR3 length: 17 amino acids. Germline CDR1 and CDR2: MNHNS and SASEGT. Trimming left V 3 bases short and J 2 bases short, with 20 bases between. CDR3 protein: CASSESTALLTTYEQYF. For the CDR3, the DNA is TGTGCCAGCAGTGAGTCGACGGCACTACTCACCACCTACGAGCAGTACTTC.

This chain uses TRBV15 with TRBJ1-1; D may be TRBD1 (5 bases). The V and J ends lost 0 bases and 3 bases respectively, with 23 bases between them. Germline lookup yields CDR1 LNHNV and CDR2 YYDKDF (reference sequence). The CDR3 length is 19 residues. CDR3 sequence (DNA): TGTGCCACCAGCAGAGATGACGGCAGGGTAAGTCGGTTGGACACTGAAGCTTTCTTT. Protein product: CATSRDDGRVSRLDTEAFF.

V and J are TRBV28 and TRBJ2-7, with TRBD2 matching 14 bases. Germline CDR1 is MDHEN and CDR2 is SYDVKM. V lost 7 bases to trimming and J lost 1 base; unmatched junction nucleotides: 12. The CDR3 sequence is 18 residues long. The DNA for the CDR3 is TGTGCCAGCACCCAACAGGGACTAGCGGGAGTGCGATCCTACGAGCAGTACTTC. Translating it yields CASTQQGLAGVRSYEQYF.

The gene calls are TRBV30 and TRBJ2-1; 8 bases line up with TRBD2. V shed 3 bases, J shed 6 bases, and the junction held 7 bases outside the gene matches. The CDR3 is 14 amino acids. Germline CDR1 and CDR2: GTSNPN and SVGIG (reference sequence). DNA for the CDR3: TGTGCCTGGAGCCCCGGGCGGGAGGTCAATGAGCAGTTCTTC. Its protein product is CAWSPGREVNEQFF. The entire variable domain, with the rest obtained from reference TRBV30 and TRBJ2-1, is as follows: SQTIHQWPATLVQPVGSPLSLECTVEGTSNPNLYWYRQAAGRGLQLLFYSVGIGQISSEVPQNLSASRPQDRQFILSSKKLLLSDSGFYLCAWSPGREVNEQFFGPGTRLTVL.

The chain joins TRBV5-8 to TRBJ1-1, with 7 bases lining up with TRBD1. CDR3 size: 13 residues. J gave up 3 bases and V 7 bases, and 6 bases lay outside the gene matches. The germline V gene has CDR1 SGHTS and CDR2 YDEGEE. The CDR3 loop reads CASGDRAHTEAFF. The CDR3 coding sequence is TGTGCCAGCGGTGACAGGGCCCACACTGAAGCTTTCTTT.

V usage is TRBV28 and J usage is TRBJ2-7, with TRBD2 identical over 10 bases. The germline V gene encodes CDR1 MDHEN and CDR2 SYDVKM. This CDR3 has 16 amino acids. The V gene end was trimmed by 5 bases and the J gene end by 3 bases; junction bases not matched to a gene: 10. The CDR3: CASSPYSGRAFYEQYF. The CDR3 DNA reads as TGTGCCAGCAGTCCATACAGCGGGAGGGCCTTCTACGAGCAGTACTTC.

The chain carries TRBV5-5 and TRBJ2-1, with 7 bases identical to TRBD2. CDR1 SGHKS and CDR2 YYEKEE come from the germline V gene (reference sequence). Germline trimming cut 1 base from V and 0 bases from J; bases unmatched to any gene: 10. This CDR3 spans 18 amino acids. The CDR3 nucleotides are TGTGCCAGCAGCTTGAGAGGTGCTAGCGGAAGCTCCTACAATGAGCAGTTCTTC. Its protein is CASSLRGASGSSYNEQFF.

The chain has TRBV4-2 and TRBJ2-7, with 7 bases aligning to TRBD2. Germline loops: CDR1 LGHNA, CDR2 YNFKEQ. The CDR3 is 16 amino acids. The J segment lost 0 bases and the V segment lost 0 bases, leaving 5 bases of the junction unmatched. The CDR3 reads CASSQDLGTISYEQYF. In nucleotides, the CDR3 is TGTGCCAGCAGCCAAGATTTAGGGACTATCTCCTACGAGCAGTACTTC.

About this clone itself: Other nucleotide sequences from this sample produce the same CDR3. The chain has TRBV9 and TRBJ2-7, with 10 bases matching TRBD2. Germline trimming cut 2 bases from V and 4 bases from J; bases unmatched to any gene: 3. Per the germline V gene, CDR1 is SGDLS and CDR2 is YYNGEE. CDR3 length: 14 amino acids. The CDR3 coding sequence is TGTGCCAGCAGCGTGACTAGCGGGTCTTACGAGCAGTACTTC. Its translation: CASSVTSGSYEQYF. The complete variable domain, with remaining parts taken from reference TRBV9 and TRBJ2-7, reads DSGVTQTPKHLITATGQRVTLRCSPRSGDLSVYWYQQSLDQGLQFLIQYYNGEERAKGNILERFSAQQFPDLHSELNLSSLELGDSALYFCASSVTSGSYEQYFGPGTRLTVT.

CDR3 nucleotides: TGTGCCAGCAGTTACACTAGCGCAACGATCTACGAGCAGTACTTC. Amino acids: CASSYTSATIYEQYF. J is TRBJ2-7 and V is TRBV5-4; 7 nucleotides match TRBD2. V trimming: 5 bases; J trimming: 3 bases; junction bases outside the gene matches: 11. Germline V gene data show CDR1 as SGHNT and CDR2 as YYREEE (reference sequence). The CDR3 spans 15 residues.

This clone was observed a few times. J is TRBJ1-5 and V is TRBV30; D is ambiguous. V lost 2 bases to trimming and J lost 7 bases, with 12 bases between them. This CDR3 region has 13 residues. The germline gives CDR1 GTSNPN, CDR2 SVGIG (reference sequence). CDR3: CAWSRGMGQPQHF. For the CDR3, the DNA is TGTGCCTGGAGTAGAGGGATGGGGCAGCCCCAGCATTTT.

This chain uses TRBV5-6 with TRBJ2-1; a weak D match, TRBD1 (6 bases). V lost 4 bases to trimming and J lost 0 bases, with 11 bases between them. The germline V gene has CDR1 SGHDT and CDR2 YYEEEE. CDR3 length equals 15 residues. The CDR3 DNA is TGTGCCAGCAGCCATCGGACAGCCTCCTACAATGAGCAGTTCTTC. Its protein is CASSHRTASYNEQFF.

CDR3 loop: CASSIGSIRTSSYNEQFF. CDR3 DNA: TGTGCCAGTAGTATAGGGTCCATTCGGACTAGCAGTTACAATGAGCAGTTCTTC. The V gene is TRBV19, the J gene TRBJ2-1; 8 nucleotides line up with TRBD2. J was trimmed by 4 bases and V by 1 base; bases with no gene match: 12. The germline V gene has CDR1 LNHDA and CDR2 SQIVND (reference sequence). This CDR3 contains 18 residues.

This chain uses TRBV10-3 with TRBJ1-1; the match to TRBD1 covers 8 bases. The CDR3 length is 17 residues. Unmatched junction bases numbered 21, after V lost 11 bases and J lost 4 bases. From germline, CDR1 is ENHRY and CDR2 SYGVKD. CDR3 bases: TGTGCCTCGGAAGCAAACCAGTACACGCAGGGGGCCACTGAAGCTTTCTTT. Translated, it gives CASEANQYTQGATEAFF.

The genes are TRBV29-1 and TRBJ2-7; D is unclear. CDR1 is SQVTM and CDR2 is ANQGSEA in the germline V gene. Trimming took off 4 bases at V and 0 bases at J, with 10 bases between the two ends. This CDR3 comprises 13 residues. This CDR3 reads CSVGAGHSYEQYF. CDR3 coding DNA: TGCAGCGTTGGAGCAGGCCACTCCTACGAGCAGTACTTC.

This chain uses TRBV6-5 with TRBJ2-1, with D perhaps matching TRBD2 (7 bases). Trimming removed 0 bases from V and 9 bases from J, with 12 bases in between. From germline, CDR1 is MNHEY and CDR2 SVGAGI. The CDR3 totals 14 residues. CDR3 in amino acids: CASSYSGGGGEQFF. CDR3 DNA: TGTGCCAGCAGTTACTCGGGCGGGGGCGGTGAGCAGTTCTTC.

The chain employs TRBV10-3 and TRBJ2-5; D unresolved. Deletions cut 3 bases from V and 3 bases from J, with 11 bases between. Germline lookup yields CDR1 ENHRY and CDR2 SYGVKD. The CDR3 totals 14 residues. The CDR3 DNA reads TGTGCCATCAGTGACTCCCATGTAGAAGAGACCCAGTACTTC. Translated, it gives CAISDSHVEETQYF.

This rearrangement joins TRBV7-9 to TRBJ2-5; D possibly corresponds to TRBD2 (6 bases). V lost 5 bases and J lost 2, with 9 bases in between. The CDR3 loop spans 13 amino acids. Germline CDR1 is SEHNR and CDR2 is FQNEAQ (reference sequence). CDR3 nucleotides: TGTGCCAGCAGCCGGGGACTTCAAGAGACCCAGTACTTC. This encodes CASSRGLQETQYF. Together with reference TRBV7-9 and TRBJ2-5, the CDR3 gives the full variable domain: DTGVSQNPRHKITKRGQNVTFRCDPISEHNRLYWYRQTLGQGPEFLTYFQNEAQLEKSRLLSDRFSAERPKGSFSTLEIQRTEQGDSAMYLCASSRGLQETQYFGPGTRLLVL.

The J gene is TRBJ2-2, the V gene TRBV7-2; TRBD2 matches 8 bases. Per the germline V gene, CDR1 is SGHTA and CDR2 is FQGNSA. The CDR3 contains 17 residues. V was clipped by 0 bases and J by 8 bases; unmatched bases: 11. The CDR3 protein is CASSLASSGILWGELFF. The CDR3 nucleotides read TGTGCCAGCAGCTTAGCTAGTAGCGGGATCCTCTGGGGGGAGCTGTTTTTT. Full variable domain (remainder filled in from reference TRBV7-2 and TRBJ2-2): GAGVSQSPSNKVTEKGKDVELRCDPISGHTALYWYRQSLGQGLEFLIYFQGNSAPDKSGLPSDRFSAERTGGSVSTLTIQRTQQEDSAVYLCASSLASSGILWGELFFGEGSRLTVL.

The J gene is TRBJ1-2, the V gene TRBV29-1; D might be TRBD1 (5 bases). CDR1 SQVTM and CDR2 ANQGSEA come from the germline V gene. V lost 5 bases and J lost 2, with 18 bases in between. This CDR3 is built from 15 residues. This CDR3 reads CSVWVQEMMNYGYTF. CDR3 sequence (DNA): TGCAGCGTTTGGGTACAGGAGATGATGAACTATGGCTACACCTTC.

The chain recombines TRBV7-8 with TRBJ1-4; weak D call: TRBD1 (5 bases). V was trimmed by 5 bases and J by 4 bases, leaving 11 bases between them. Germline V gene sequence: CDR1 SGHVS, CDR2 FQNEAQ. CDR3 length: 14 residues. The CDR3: CASSQGGLNEKLFF. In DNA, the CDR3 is TGTGCCAGCAGCCAGGGAGGACTTAATGAAAAACTGTTTTTT.

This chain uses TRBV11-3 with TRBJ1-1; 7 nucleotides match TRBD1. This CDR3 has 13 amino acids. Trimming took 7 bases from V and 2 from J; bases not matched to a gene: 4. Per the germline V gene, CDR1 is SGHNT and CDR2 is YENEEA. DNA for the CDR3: TGTGCCAGCATGGGACAGACCAACACTGAAGCTTTCTTT. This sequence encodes CASMGQTNTEAFF.